This T cell receptor beta chain was captured in a study of blood T cell repertoires in COVID-19. Turning to the study itself: The United States, Italy and Spain provided the acute and convalescent COVID-19 samples. The analysed material was cDNA or gDNA that came from T cells, B-cell-depleted T cells, or PBMCs.

The count of this clone is one. Original processing methods: Scientists estimated how many nucleated cells there were by amplifying reference gene primers. Here immunoSEQ multiplex PCR was the method, and the copy in TCRdb shows in-frame clones only, minus some. The V and J calls and the clone size are those of that table, but D and trimming were determined from the DNA. The sample contains 150,000 to 200,000 clones, around 86% of which appear only once. Trimming took 3 bases from V and 1 from J, leaving 12 bases between them. The length of the CDR3 is 15 residues. Germline CDR1 reads SGDLS; CDR2 reads YYNGEE.

This TCR derives from a woman of 80 years or more in a cohort sampled during active or convalescent COVID-19. Source material: peripheral blood. The V gene is TRBV9, the J gene TRBJ2-3; the D gene is possibly TRBD2 (5 bases). For the CDR3, the DNA is TGTGCCAGCAGCGCGGACGGACTCCGCACAGATACGCAGTATTTT. Its protein is CASSADGLRTDTQYF.